These T cell receptor beta chains were read from a single sample in a study of blood T cells in healthy people across ages. TCRdb reprocessed the 5' RACE reads with MiXCR, giving one entry per CDR3 protein. Here the sample spans about 970,000 distinct CDR3 sequences, 51% being singletons. Sequenced material: blood. All receptors come from a woman aged 55-75 years in good health. Each CDR3 is given with its conserved first and last residue. Each record gives: J gene, V gene, CDR3 protein.

>TRBJ1-2|TRBV5-5
CASSSTGQVEGYTF
>TRBJ1-1|TRBV7-2
CASSPGLTEAFF
>TRBJ2-3|TRBV6-1
CASSGWKGLSDTQYF
>TRBJ2-7|TRBV7-2
CASSLGRSPMEQYF
>TRBJ2-7|TRBV7-2
CASSTPTSGRGNEQYF
>.|TRBV9
CASSPRRDRVNEQYF
>TRBJ1-2|TRBV7-8
CASSPFDYGYTF
>TRBJ2-5|TRBV6-2/TRBV6-3
CASSYGDAQETQYF
>TRBJ2-5|TRBV7-8
CASSRQGGQYF
>TRBJ2-3|TRBV24-1
CATSDQGATDTQYF
>TRBJ1-2|TRBV12-3/TRBV12-4
CASSQGQFYGYTF
>TRBJ2-2|TRBV10-3
CAIRRTSVNTGELFF
>TRBJ2-5|TRBV29-1
CSAGDRGRQETQYF
>TRBJ2-3|TRBV5-1
CASSPRWRADTQYF
>TRBJ2-3|TRBV4-3
CASSQELFGGLRTDTQYF
>TRBJ2-5|TRBV11-2
CASSASGSQETQYF
>TRBJ1-2|TRBV3-1
CASSQVGWGGYGYTF
>TRBJ2-7|TRBV29-1
CSVGTGDGSHRYF
>TRBJ2-1|TRBV6-1
CASMRGTFNEQFF
>TRBJ2-1|TRBV24-1
CATSKTSGVSYSEQFF
>TRBJ2-7|TRBV10-3
CAISGLQPDNEQYF
>TRBJ2-3|TRBV7-2
CASSRQGGTVTDTQYF
>TRBJ2-3|TRBV29-1
CSARTSLGTDTQYF
>TRBJ2-6|TRBV20-1
CSAGDRGSSGANVLTF
>TRBJ1-3|TRBV7-9
CASSPRTGPSGNTIYF
>TRBJ2-4|TRBV13
CASSFWSSGGWSKNIQYF
>TRBJ2-3|TRBV7-2
CASSLEVGLKDTQYF
>.|TRBV10-1
CASSESTGYPYEQYF
>TRBJ2-1|TRBV5-1
CASSLPSSAEQFF
>TRBJ2-7|TRBV4-2
CASSQRAGPYEQYF
>TRBJ2-7|TRBV10-3
CAISESGGGNYEQYF
>TRBJ1-5|TRBV5-5
CASTAAVHQPQHF
>TRBJ2-7|TRBV9
CASSRGPGYEQYF
>TRBJ1-1|TRBV5-5
CASSLSTGTEAFF
>TRBJ2-1|TRBV5-1
CASSFARDDNEQFF
>TRBJ2-1|TRBV6-2/TRBV6-3
CASSPRGRGRNEQFF
>TRBJ2-7|TRBV4-2
CASSQDTASVYEQYF
>TRBJ2-4|TRBV12-3/TRBV12-4
CASSFLAGGKEQYF
>TRBJ2-1|TRBV20-1
CSARDFRLTKENYNEQFF
>TRBJ2-2|TRBV2
CASSEDNTGELFF
>TRBJ2-7|TRBV4-3
CASSRHTSGTWGEQYF
>.|TRBV5-5
CASSLLFGTSGVRTQYF
>TRBJ1-2|TRBV7-9
CASSLLGRYYGYTF
>TRBJ2-6|TRBV7-8
CATDRGPLISGASVLTF
>TRBJ2-3|TRBV5-6
CASRGTSGHTDTQYF
>.|TRBV10-3
CAISARGFSDEQYF
>TRBJ1-2|TRBV20-1
CSARSPYRGRDGYTF
>TRBJ2-1|TRBV9
CASSVGLAAPNEQFF
>TRBJ2-7|TRBV7-6
CASSFDRDGEQYF
>TRBJ2-1|TRBV4-1
CASSQRGRPSGYNEQFF
>TRBJ2-7|TRBV10-3
CAIKGAGQAYEQYF
>TRBJ2-5|TRBV12-3/TRBV12-4
CASSLRSGRETQYF
>TRBJ2-5|TRBV3-1
CASSLQGSKETQYF
>TRBJ2-5|TRBV7-2
CASSLKARETQYF